The sequence of this TCR beta chain was determined in a study of a mutant IDH1 vaccine in newly diagnosed glioma. The protocol was immunoSEQ multiplex PCR, while the TCRdb copy is restricted to in-frame clones and leaves out a portion. The data show fewer than 45,000 clones, about four fifths seen once. As concerns this clone: Its antigen remains unidentified.

Specified time point: week 35, safety follow-up. In the vaccine, a single dose held 300 ug of the mutant IDH1 20-mer peptide, along with topical imiquimod. Trimming took 5 bases from V and 2 from J, leaving 9 bases between them. Germline loops: CDR1 SGHTA, CDR2 FQGTGA. This CDR3 has 13 residues. The material sequenced was PBMCs, taken from a glioma patient whose treatment included an IDH1 peptide vaccine. The rearrangement links TRBV7-3 to TRBJ1-1, with no clear D. This receptor was identified in a woman between 40 and 50 years old with glioma. Some clones in this sample may be carry-over from other donors' samples. The CDR3 protein is CASSVQVNTEAFF. In nucleotides, the CDR3 is TGTGCCAGCAGCGTGCAGGTTAACACTGAAGCTTTCTTT.